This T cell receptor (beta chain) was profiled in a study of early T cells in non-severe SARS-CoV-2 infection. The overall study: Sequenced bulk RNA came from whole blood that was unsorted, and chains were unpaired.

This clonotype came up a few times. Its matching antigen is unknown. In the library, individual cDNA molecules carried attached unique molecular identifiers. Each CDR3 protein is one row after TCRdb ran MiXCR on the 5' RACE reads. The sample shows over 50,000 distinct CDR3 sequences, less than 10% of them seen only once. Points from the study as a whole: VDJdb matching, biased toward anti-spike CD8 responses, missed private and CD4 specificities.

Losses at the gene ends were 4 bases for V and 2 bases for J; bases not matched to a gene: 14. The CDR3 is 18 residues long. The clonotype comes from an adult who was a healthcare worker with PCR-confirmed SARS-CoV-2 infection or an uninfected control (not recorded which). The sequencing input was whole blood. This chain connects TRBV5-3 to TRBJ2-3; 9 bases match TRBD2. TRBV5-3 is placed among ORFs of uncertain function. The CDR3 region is CARSPRAFSGGSTDTQYF. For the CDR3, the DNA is TGTGCCAGAAGCCCTCGTGCGTTTAGCGGGGGTTCCACAGATACGCAGTATTTT.